The 29 T cell receptor beta chains given below trace back to one sample, sequenced in a study of T cell responses to AZD1222 COVID-19 vaccine. Produced via immunoSEQ multiplex PCR; TCRdb's table is partial and in-frame only. The sample carries some 140,000 clones, more than 85% recorded once. The sequenced sample was peripheral blood, obtained on day 0 of AZD1222 vaccination. The receptor source for this set is an adult in good health.

The CDR3 DNA follows: TGTGCCATCAGTGACACAGGGACTGAAAAACTGTTTTTT. This gives the protein CAISDTGTEKLFF. The V call is TRBV10-3, the J call TRBJ1-4; D may be TRBD1 (6 bases). CDR1 is ENHRY and CDR2 is SYGVKD in the germline V gene. The CDR3 consists of 13 residues. Between the trimmed V and J ends, which lost 3 bases and 7 bases, there was a span of 9 bases.

This clone was counted once. The chain joins TRBV14 to TRBJ2-1, with D perhaps matching TRBD2 (5 bases). Trimming took off 2 bases at V and 7 bases at J, with 12 bases between the two ends. From germline, CDR1 is SGHDN and CDR2 FVKESK. The CDR3 spans 14 residues. CDR3 DNA: TGTGCCAGCAGCCAACTACTAGATGGGAATGAGCAGTTCTTC. Translating gives CASSQLLDGNEQFF.

The V and J genes are TRBV27 and TRBJ2-1; tentatively, D is TRBD2 (7 bases). Trimming pared 5 bases from V and 12 bases from J, leaving 14 bases between. Germline loops: CDR1 MNHEY, CDR2 SMNVEV (reference sequence). The CDR3 sequence is 12 residues long. The CDR3 reads CASSRGGGGQFF. In nucleotides, the CDR3 is TGTGCCAGCAGTAGAGGGGGGGGCGGGCAGTTCTTC.

Concerning this clone: Other DNA sequences within the sample encode an identical CDR3. This chain connects TRBV15 to TRBJ1-1; the D is unclear. The CDR3 totals 14 residues. Trimming pared 0 bases from V and 2 bases from J, leaving 7 bases between. Germline CDR1 LNHNV, CDR2 YYDKDF (reference sequence). The CDR3 is CATSRDRGNTEAFF. As DNA, the CDR3 is TGTGCCACCAGCAGAGATCGGGGTAACACTGAAGCTTTCTTT.

The genes are TRBV7-7 and TRBJ2-7; 10 bases align to TRBD1. The CDR3 length is 15 residues. The V segment lost 5 bases and the J segment 0 bases; nucleotides outside the gene matches: 4. Germline CDR1 is SSHAT and CDR2 is FNYEAQ (reference sequence). CDR3 region: CASSPGQGSSYEQYF. CDR3 sequence (DNA): TGTGCCAGCAGCCCGGGACAGGGGAGCTCCTACGAGCAGTACTTC.

This chain uses TRBV6-5 with TRBJ1-5; 7 bases are a match to TRBD1. This CDR3 is built from 15 residues. CDR1 MNHEY and CDR2 SVGAGI come from the germline V gene. The ends lost 6 bases at V and 2 bases at J; junction bases unmatched: 7. This CDR3 is CASRLDRAGNQPQHF. The CDR3 region has the DNA TGTGCCAGCAGGCTCGACAGGGCTGGCAATCAGCCCCAGCATTTT.

The V gene is TRBV5-1, the J gene TRBJ2-3; D perhaps matches TRBD1 (5 bases). Germline V gene sequence: CDR1 SGHRS, CDR2 YFSETQ. The CDR3 totals 16 residues. The V gene lost 3 bases and the J gene lost 6 bases, with 20 bases spanning the gap. The CDR3 region has the DNA TGCGCCAGCAGCTGGGTGGCAGGGTTCGCCCCCGATACGCAGTATTTT. Its protein product is CASSWVAGFAPDTQYF.

J is TRBJ1-2 and V is TRBV2; possible D gene TRBD1, 5 bases. CDR3 length: 12 amino acids. Deletions cut 6 bases from V and 8 bases from J, with 13 bases between. CDR1 and CDR2 (germline): SNHLY, FYNNEI. CDR3 protein: CASRVGGVGYTF. The CDR3 nucleotides read TGTGCCAGCAGAGTCGGGGGTGTAGGCTACACCTTC.

The CDR3 coding sequence is TGTGCCAGCAGGGATCACCTAGTTGAGACCCAGTACTTC. Residues: CASRDHLVETQYF. The rearrangement uses TRBV11-1 and TRBJ2-5, with D uncertain. This CDR3 region has 13 residues. The germline V and J ends were trimmed by 6 bases and 5 bases, with 13 bases remaining between them. Germline V gene lookup returns CDR1 SGHAT and CDR2 FQDESV (reference sequence). Complete variable domain (other parts from reference TRBV11-1 and TRBJ2-5): EAEVAQSPRYKITEKSQAVAFWCDPISGHATLYWYRQILGQGPELLVQFQDESVVDDSQLPKDRFSAERLKGVDSTLKIQPAELGDSAMYLCASRDHLVETQYFGPGTRLLVL.

The count of this clone is one. The V gene is TRBV5-1, the J gene TRBJ1-2; no firm D call. CDR3 size: 12 residues. Germline loops: CDR1 SGHRS, CDR2 YFSETQ. Trimming removed 4 bases at V and 2 bases at J, with 6 bases between. The CDR3 nucleotides are TGCGCCAGCAGCGGAGTCAACTATGGCTACACCTTC. Translating it yields CASSGVNYGYTF. The full variable domain, rest sourced from reference TRBV5-1 and TRBJ1-2, is KAGVTQTPRYLIKTRGQQVTLSCSPISGHRSVSWYQQTPGQGLQFLFEYFSETQRNKGNFPGRFSGRQFSNSRSEMNVSTLELGDSALYLCASSGVNYGYTFGSGTRLTVV.

The rearrangement uses TRBV30 and TRBJ1-1; a possible D gene is TRBD1 (6 bases). The germline gives CDR1 GTSNPN, CDR2 SVGIG (reference sequence). The length of the CDR3 is 14 residues. V lost 1 base, J lost 3 bases, and 12 bases lay in between. The CDR3 bases are TGTGCCTGGAGTGAATGGGGACAACACACTGAAGCTTTCTTT. Translated, it gives CAWSEWGQHTEAFF.

This clone occurred once. This chain joins TRBV5-5 and TRBJ2-5; D uncertain. The V gene lost 4 bases and the J gene lost 6 bases, with 19 bases spanning the gap. The CDR3 extends over 15 amino acids. Germline CDR1 is SGHKS and CDR2 is YYEKEE (reference sequence). CDR3 sequence: CASSLSVRLSQTQYF. The CDR3 nucleotides are TGTGCCAGCAGCCTGAGTGTCAGGCTCAGCCAGACCCAGTACTTC.

This chain uses TRBV7-2 with TRBJ2-7, with 7 bases matching TRBD2. There are 15 residues in the CDR3. Germline V gene lookup returns CDR1 SGHTA and CDR2 FQGNSA. With V trimmed by 1 base and J by 2 bases, 5 bases remained unmatched. This chain's CDR3 is CASSLVGEGPYEQYF. CDR3 coding DNA: TGTGCCAGCAGCTTAGTAGGGGAGGGCCCCTACGAGCAGTACTTC.

V and J are TRBV7-9 and TRBJ2-7; no definite D call. Trimming cost V 0 bases and J 2 bases, with 20 bases left between them. CDR3 length equals 18 residues. Germline V gene lookup returns CDR1 SEHNR and CDR2 FQNEAQ (reference sequence). The CDR3 region is CASSLARGSSKHTYEQYF. For the CDR3, the DNA is TGTGCCAGCAGCTTAGCCAGAGGTAGCTCGAAACACACCTACGAGCAGTACTTC.

CDR3 nucleotides: TGTGCCAGCAGCCTACAACTAGACCCGGGCCTTGAAGCTTTCTTT. It specifies CASSLQLDPGLEAFF. V and J are TRBV27 and TRBJ1-1; D is unresolved. CDR1 MNHEY and CDR2 SMNVEV come from the germline V gene (reference sequence). The CDR3 has 15 residues. Trimming cost V 6 bases and J 7 bases, with 21 bases left between them.

The gene calls are TRBV18 and TRBJ2-1; 7 bases are a match to TRBD2. The CDR3 sequence is 15 residues long. Germline V CDR1 and CDR2: KGHSH, LQKENI. Germline trimming cut 4 bases from V and 7 bases from J; bases unmatched to any gene: 10. This chain's CDR3 is CASSLPSGTYNEQFF. The CDR3 DNA sequence: TGTGCCAGCTCACTCCCAAGCGGGACTTATAATGAGCAGTTCTTC.

The chain uses TRBV19 and TRBJ1-2, with 9 bases lining up with TRBD1. The CDR3 extends over 15 amino acids. Trimming took 6 bases from V and 3 from J; bases not matched to a gene: 8. Germline V gene sequence: CDR1 LNHDA, CDR2 SQIVND (reference sequence). Here the CDR3 reads CASSIQGAEDYGYTF. The CDR3 region has the DNA TGTGCCAGTAGCATACAGGGGGCGGAGGACTATGGCTACACCTTC.

The chain recombines TRBV3-1 (or the pseudogene TRBV3-2) with TRBJ2-3; 10 nucleotides agree with TRBD2. The V gene's germline CDR1 is LGHDT and CDR2 YNNKEL (reference sequence). After removal of 4 bases from V and 4 bases from J, the junction contained 8 bases not matched to a gene. The CDR3 runs to 16 residues. This CDR3 reads CASSPFLAGAADTQYF. In nucleotides, the CDR3 is TGTGCCAGCAGCCCGTTCCTAGCGGGAGCAGCAGATACGCAGTATTTT.

The chain links TRBV4-1 to TRBJ1-3; D may be TRBD1 (5 bases). The V gene lost 3 bases and the J gene lost 4 bases, with 10 bases spanning the gap. There are 14 residues in the CDR3. Germline values: CDR1 MGHRA, CDR2 YSYEKL. The CDR3 DNA reads as TGCGCCAGCAGCCATCCGCAGGGCGGAAACACCATATATTTT. Translated, it gives CASSHPQGGNTIYF.

The V gene is TRBV24-1, the J gene TRBJ1-5, with TRBD1 as a possible D gene (5 bases). The germline gives CDR1 KGHDR, CDR2 SFDVKD. Trimming left V 3 bases short and J 3 bases short, with 11 bases between. This CDR3 region has 15 residues. The CDR3 DNA reads TGTGCCACCAGTGATGATGACAGAATCAATCAGCCCCAGCATTTT. This encodes CATSDDDRINQPQHF.

In this sample, this clone turned up once. The chain couples TRBV16 to TRBJ2-5; 7 nucleotides line up with TRBD2. V lost 0 bases and J lost 5; bases outside the gene matches: 15. The CDR3 consists of 18 residues. The germline gives CDR1 KGHSY, CDR2 FQNENV. The CDR3 DNA is TGTGCCAGCAGCCAATCGATCGGGGGAGCGGGGCCCCGGGAGACCCAGTACTTC. Its translation is CASSQSIGGAGPRETQYF.

The chain links TRBV3-1 (or the pseudogene TRBV3-2) to TRBJ2-7, with 7 positions matching TRBD1. Germline assignment: CDR1 LGHDT and CDR2 YNNKEL (reference sequence). With 5 bases clipped from V and 2 bases from J, the junction kept 9 bases outside the gene matches. CDR3 length equals 15 residues. CDR3 in DNA: TGTGCCAGCAGCTTTCCCGGAGACAGGGCCTACGAGCAGTACTTC. It is translated as CASSFPGDRAYEQYF.

V usage is TRBV12-5 and J usage is TRBJ2-7, with a possible D match to TRBD1 (6 bases). CDR1 and CDR2 from the germline V gene are LGHNT and FRNRAP. Trimming stripped 1 base from V and 5 bases from J, with 15 bases between. CDR3 length equals 15 residues. CDR3 in DNA: TGTGCTAGTGGTTTGGGAGGGACACAGTTGGACGAGCAGTACTTC. It yields the protein CASGLGGTQLDEQYF.

The chain couples TRBV6-5 to TRBJ1-1; D not resolved. Germline V lookup: CDR1 MNHEY, CDR2 SVGAGI. This CDR3 is built from 14 residues. Trimming cost V 5 bases and J 7 bases, with 17 bases left between them. The CDR3 loop is CASSPGPGSNEAFF. The CDR3 DNA is TGTGCCAGCAGTCCCGGGCCGGGATCTAATGAAGCTTTCTTT.

This rearrangement joins TRBV5-1 to TRBJ1-3, with TRBD1 identical over 8 bases. The CDR3 consists of 15 residues. Germline values: CDR1 SGHRS, CDR2 YFSETQ. V gave up 3 bases and J gave up 2 bases; unmatched junction bases: 4. CDR3 DNA: TGCGCCAGCAGCTCCGGGACAGGCGCTGGAAACACCATATATTTT. Amino acid sequence: CASSSGTGAGNTIYF. The whole variable domain, remainder taken from reference TRBV5-1 and TRBJ1-3, is KAGVTQTPRYLIKTRGQQVTLSCSPISGHRSVSWYQQTPGQGLQFLFEYFSETQRNKGNFPGRFSGRQFSNSRSEMNVSTLELGDSALYLCASSSGTGAGNTIYFGEGSWLTVV.

This sequence joins TRBV6-2 or TRBV6-3 and TRBJ2-7; possibly TRBD2 for D (5 bases). V lost 2 bases, J lost 2 bases, and 19 bases lay in between. From germline, CDR1 is MNHEY and CDR2 SVGEGT. CDR3 length: 17 residues. The CDR3 sequence: CASSYARRRRSTYEQYF. CDR3 nucleotides: TGTGCCAGCAGTTACGCAAGACGGAGGCGTAGTACCTACGAGCAGTACTTC.

The V call is TRBV7-9, the J call TRBJ1-6; maybe TRBD1 (6 bases). Trimming cost V 5 bases and J 10 bases, with 18 bases left between them. This CDR3 comprises 15 residues. CDR1 is SEHNR, CDR2 FQNEAQ, per germline (reference sequence). The CDR3 sequence: CASSPTGGSGSPLHF. The CDR3 DNA is TGTGCCAGCAGCCCGACCGGGGGCTCGGGGTCACCCCTCCACTTT. Full variable domain (rest looked up from reference TRBV7-9 and TRBJ1-6): DTGVSQNPRHKITKRGQNVTFRCDPISEHNRLYWYRQTLGQGPEFLTYFQNEAQLEKSRLLSDRFSAERPKGSFSTLEIQRTEQGDSAMYLCASSPTGGSGSPLHFGNGTRLTVT.

The chain is built from TRBV5-5 and TRBJ1-3; a weak D match, TRBD1 (6 bases). Germline V gives CDR1 SGHKS, CDR2 YYEKEE (reference sequence). The CDR3 extends over 15 amino acids. V was pared by 4 bases and J by 0 bases, with 11 bases between. The CDR3 sequence: CASSEGHLSGNTIYF. The CDR3 DNA reads as TGTGCCAGCAGCGAGGGACACCTCTCTGGAAACACCATATATTTT. Together with reference TRBV5-5 and TRBJ1-3, the CDR3 gives the full variable domain: DAGVTQSPTHLIKTRGQQVTLRCSPISGHKSVSWYQQVLGQGPQFIFQYYEKEERGRGNFPDRFSARQFPNYSSELNVNALLLGDSALYLCASSEGHLSGNTIYFGEGSWLTVV.

V gene TRBV7-9 combines with J gene TRBJ2-3; a weak D match, TRBD2 (6 bases). Between the trimmed V and J ends, which lost 5 bases and 11 bases, there was a span of 11 bases. This CDR3 is 11 amino acids long. Germline V gene data show CDR1 as SEHNR and CDR2 as FQNEAQ (reference sequence). CDR3 coding DNA: TGTGCCAGCAGCCCAACAGCGGGGCAGTATTTT. Its protein is CASSPTAGQYF.